Following are 8 T cell receptor beta chains from one sample sequenced in a study of T cell changes during pregnancy in multiple sclerosis. This table comes from immunoSEQ multiplex PCR, and its TCRdb copy is limited to in-frame clones, with some not included. The data contain roughly 110,000 clones, 92% of them singletons. The material was peripheral blood, obtained in the third trimester of pregnancy. The receptors were gathered from a female donor with multiple sclerosis, enrolled in a pregnancy study.

This clone came up once. The chain joins TRBV6-1 to TRBJ1-5, with 7 positions matching TRBD1. The trim removed 5 bases at V and 4 bases at J, leaving 5 bases unmatched. There are 14 residues in the CDR3. Germline V lookup: CDR1 MNHNS, CDR2 SASEGT. This CDR3 reads CASSQRDSNQPQHF. The DNA of the CDR3 is TGTGCCAGCAGTCAACGGGACAGTAATCAGCCCCAGCATTTT.

The chain employs TRBV5-4 and TRBJ1-2; D possibly corresponds to TRBD1 (5 bases). The CDR3 consists of 13 residues. Germline V gene data show CDR1 as SGHNT and CDR2 as YYREEE (reference sequence). Trimming removed 0 bases at V and 3 bases at J, with 6 bases between. This CDR3 reads CASSLGRDYGYTF. In DNA form, the CDR3 reads TGTGCCAGCAGCTTGGGCAGGGACTATGGCTACACCTTC.

The chain links TRBV7-2 to TRBJ2-3; 10 bases are shared with TRBD1. Trimming at V came to 1 base and at J to 4 bases, leaving 8 bases not matched to a gene. Germline loops: CDR1 SGHTA, CDR2 FQGNSA. The CDR3 runs 17 residues. The CDR3 coding sequence is TGTGCCAGCAGCTTAGTGGGGACAGGGACAGGGGCAGATACGCAGTATTTT. It encodes CASSLVGTGTGADTQYF.

The CDR3 DNA reads TGTGCCAGCAGCTTGGTACTAGCGGGAGGACCTAATGAGCAGTTCTTC. It yields the protein CASSLVLAGGPNEQFF. J is TRBJ2-1 and V is TRBV5-4; 12 nucleotides align to TRBD2. The CDR3 has 16 amino acids. After removal of 0 bases from V and 7 bases from J, the junction contained 5 bases not matched to a gene. CDR1 is SGHNT and CDR2 is YYREEE in the germline V gene (reference sequence).

This clone was recorded once. The chain recombines TRBV2 with TRBJ2-3; the match to TRBD1 covers 9 bases. Germline V gives CDR1 SNHLY, CDR2 FYNNEI. V lost 5 bases, J lost 5 bases, and 11 bases stayed unmatched. CDR3 length: 16 residues. The CDR3 loop reads CASSLTGTGKGDTQYF. The CDR3 DNA reads as TGTGCCAGCAGTCTCACCGGGACAGGGAAGGGAGATACGCAGTATTTT.

V usage is TRBV4-2 and J usage is TRBJ2-3; 11 bases are a match to TRBD2. V lost 4 bases to trimming and J lost 6 bases; unmatched junction nucleotides: 6. The CDR3 spans 15 residues. Germline V gives CDR1 LGHNA, CDR2 YNFKEQ. CDR3 residues: CASSPLAGGPDTQYF. The CDR3, as DNA: TGTGCCAGCAGCCCATTAGCGGGGGGGCCGGATACGCAGTATTTT.

This clone was recorded only once. This chain's CDR3 is CASSPGTGAYEQYF. In DNA form, the CDR3 reads TGTGCCAGCAGCCCCGGGACAGGGGCGTACGAGCAGTACTTC. The V gene is TRBV7-6, the J gene TRBJ2-7, with TRBD1 identical over 10 bases. Trimming at V came to 5 bases and at J to 4 bases, leaving 5 bases not matched to a gene. This CDR3 is 14 amino acids long. Per the germline V gene, CDR1 is SGHVS and CDR2 is FNYEAQ.

The chain combines TRBV6-5 with TRBJ1-1; D is uncertain. The CDR3 extends over 13 amino acids. V was clipped by 2 bases and J by 8 bases, with 12 bases between them. In germline, CDR1 is MNHEY, CDR2 SVGAGI. The CDR3 sequence: CASSYGGSWEAFF. CDR3 nucleotide sequence: TGTGCCAGCAGTTACGGCGGCAGCTGGGAAGCTTTCTTT.